This T cell receptor (beta chain) was retrieved from a study of cytomegalovirus exposure and HLA in healthy donors. Study findings and constraints: In a later analysis, specific HLA alleles were associated with under 20,000 TCR beta sequences at a 0.05 false discovery rate. A few V segments could not be told apart, such as TRBV6-2 and TRBV6-3, and were left out. Within a later analysis, the majority of CMV-associated TCR beta chains appeared HLA-restricted. TCR sequences were mostly rare, though some public TCRs occurred in many donors.

V lost 4 bases, J lost 4 bases, and 9 bases stayed unmatched. The germline CDR1 and CDR2 sequences are MNHNS and SASEGT. The CDR3 length is 16 residues. Remarks on this clone: What it binds is not known.

The study ran its PCR with 60 Vbeta and 13 Jbeta primers. Generated by immunoSEQ multiplex PCR, the TCRdb table keeps only in-frame clones and is missing some. The sample has some 120,000 clones, 70% to 85% seen once. This chain uses TRBV6-1 with TRBJ2-5; 10 nucleotides agree with TRBD1. The sequenced material came from PBMCs. The receptor comes from a man aged 18 to 29 in good health and CMV-seronegative. The CDR3 sequence is CASSGMGQGSAETQYF. The CDR3 DNA reads TGTGCCAGCAGTGGAATGGGACAGGGGTCGGCAGAGACCCAGTACTTC.